Listed here are 9 T cell receptor beta chains from one sample, sequenced in a study of human T cells and chemical hapten exposure. MiXCR was run by TCRdb on the RACE reads, yielding one entry per CDR3 protein. The repertoire consists of tens of thousands of distinct CDR3 sequences, with about 11% occurring once and the leading ten covering 3% to 4.5%. Time point: pre-sensitization, week 0. The treatment: therapeutic diphenylcyclopropenone sensitization with weekly scalp DPC. Sequences were derived from whole blood, sampled in connection with sensitization to the hapten diphenylcyclopropenone (DPC). All receptors derive from a woman between 35 and 50 years old with alopecia areata. Some clones in this sample may be carry-over from other donors' samples.

The table lists this clonotype with many counts. CDR3 nucleotide sequence: TGTGCCAGCTCCCCCACGGAGGGCTCCTACAATGAGCAGTTCTTC. Translation: CASSPTEGSYNEQFF. V usage is TRBV18 and J usage is TRBJ2-1; D is perhaps TRBD2 (6 bases). Germline V gives CDR1 KGHSH, CDR2 LQKENI. The CDR3 is 15 residues long. Trimming took 6 bases from V and 0 from J, leaving 12 bases between them.

The chain carries TRBV11-2 and TRBJ2-1, with D possibly being TRBD1 or TRBD2 (5 bases each). Germline CDR1 and CDR2: SGHAT and FQNNGV. The CDR3 is 14 residues long. The V end lost 0 bases, the J end lost 7 bases, and 10 bases lay between the germline ends. The chain's CDR3 is CASSLDRGGNEQFF. The CDR3 region has the DNA TGTGCCAGCAGCTTAGATCGGGGCGGTAATGAGCAGTTCTTC.

This clonotype has just a few counts. CDR3 in amino acids: CASSWAQGTEAFF. The CDR3 coding sequence is TGTGCCAGCAGTTGGGCACAGGGCACTGAAGCTTTCTTT. This chain uses TRBV6-2 or TRBV6-3 with TRBJ1-1, with a tentative D call TRBD1 (6 bases). This CDR3 has 13 residues. Germline V CDR1 and CDR2: MNHEY, SVGEGT. V lost 4 bases and J lost 4, with 10 bases in between.

This clonotype came up a few times. V is TRBV15 and J is TRBJ2-3; TRBD1 is a possible D gene (6 bases). The CDR3 is 16 amino acids. Looked up from germline, CDR1 is LNHNV and CDR2 is YYDKDF (reference sequence). V was pared by 2 bases and J by 3 bases, with 15 bases between. The CDR3 spells CATSRPGAIGTDTQYF. Written as DNA, the CDR3 is TGTGCCACCAGCAGACCAGGGGCGATTGGGACAGATACGCAGTATTTT.

This clonotype showed up just a few times. This chain joins TRBV20-1 and TRBJ2-7; no clear D. The V end lost 5 bases, the J end lost 5 bases, and 13 bases lay between the germline ends. The CDR3 runs 12 residues. Germline CDR1 and CDR2: DFQATT and SNEGSKA (reference sequence). CDR3 coding DNA: TGCAGTGCTCTCGGCGGCCTCCACGAGCAGTACTTC. Its protein is CSALGGLHEQYF.

This clonotype turned up a few times. This chain joins TRBV7-2 and TRBJ2-7, with 7 bases lining up with TRBD2. Unmatched junction bases numbered 7, after V lost 5 bases and J lost 3 bases. Germline values: CDR1 SGHTA, CDR2 FQGNSA. The CDR3 length is 14 residues. CDR3 amino acids: CASSMVAGVYEQYF. The CDR3, as DNA: TGTGCCAGCAGCATGGTGGCGGGAGTCTACGAGCAGTACTTC.

The rearrangement joins TRBV29-1 to TRBJ2-7; 8 nucleotides agree with TRBD1. The CDR3 consists of 12 residues. Trimming took 3 bases from V and 4 from J; bases not matched to a gene: 2. Per germline, CDR1 SQVTM and CDR2 ANQGSEA. The CDR3 region has the DNA TGCAGCGTTGATGGACAGGGTTACGAGCAGTACTTC. Amino acids: CSVDGQGYEQYF.

The chain links TRBV28 to TRBJ2-7, with D unclear. There are 13 residues in the CDR3. Trimming took off 3 bases at V and 2 bases at J, with 8 bases between the two ends. CDR1 and CDR2 (germline): MDHEN, SYDVKM. The CDR3 loop is CASSLGPAYEQYF. The CDR3 DNA is TGTGCCAGCAGTTTGGGCCCCGCCTACGAGCAGTACTTC.

The J gene is TRBJ1-1, the V gene TRBV2; no reliable D call. Germline loops: CDR1 SNHLY, CDR2 FYNNEI. Trimming took 4 bases from V and 0 from J, leaving 9 bases between them. CDR3 size: 14 residues. CDR3 DNA sequence: TGTGCCAGCAGTGGGGAGTGGATGAACACTGAAGCTTTCTTT. It encodes CASSGEWMNTEAFF.